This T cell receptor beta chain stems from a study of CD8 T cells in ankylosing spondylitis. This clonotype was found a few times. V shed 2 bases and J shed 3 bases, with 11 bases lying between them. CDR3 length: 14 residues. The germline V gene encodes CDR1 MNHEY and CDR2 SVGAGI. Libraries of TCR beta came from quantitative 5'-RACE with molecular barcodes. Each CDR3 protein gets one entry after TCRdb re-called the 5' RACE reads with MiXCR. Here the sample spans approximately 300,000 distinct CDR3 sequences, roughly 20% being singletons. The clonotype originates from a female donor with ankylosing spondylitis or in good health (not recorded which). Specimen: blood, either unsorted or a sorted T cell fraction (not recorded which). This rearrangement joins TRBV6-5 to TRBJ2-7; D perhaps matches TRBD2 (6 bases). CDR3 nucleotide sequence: TGTGCCAGCAGTTACCGGGAGAGGGGCTACGAGCAGTACTTC. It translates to CASSYRERGYEQYF.